Below, one T cell receptor (beta chain) is given with its context. The data originate from a study of technical replicates of blood from a few donors. Clones were sequenced by immunoSEQ multiplex PCR, and TCRdb holds only the in-frame ones, with some missing. This table holds about 98,000 clones, approximately 94% found once. The length of the CDR3 is 15 residues. Germline CDR1 reads SGHAT; CDR2 reads FQNNGV. The V gene lost 1 base and the J gene lost 5 bases, with 15 bases spanning the gap. This sequence joins TRBV11-2 and TRBJ2-7, with D perhaps matching TRBD2 (5 bases). The sample taken for sequencing was T cells isolated from PBMCs. This clonotype was sampled from a human donor in good health. Here the CDR3 DNA reads TGTGCCAGCAGCTTAGTCCGGGGTTCCCCCCACGAGCAGTACTTC. Translating gives CASSLVRGSPHEQYF.